The 6 T cell receptor beta chains presented below share a single source sample, sequenced in a study of shared clonotypes between healthy human individuals. Assay used: immunoSEQ multiplex PCR; TCRdb lists only in-frame clones, some missing. The data contain approximately 2.5 million clones, more than 90% of them seen just once; the ten biggest clones take up 0.11% to 0.15%. Sequenced material: naive CD4+ T cells sorted from blood. Subset indicated: CD45RA+ positively selected. These TCRs come from a man aged 18 to 29 in good health.

The J gene is TRBJ2-1, the V gene TRBV18; D gene uncertain. This CDR3 contains 13 residues. The germline gives CDR1 KGHSH, CDR2 LQKENI. The V end lost 3 bases, the J end lost 8 bases, and 11 bases lay between the germline ends. The CDR3 protein is CASSPFTPDEQFF. The CDR3 nucleotides read TGTGCCAGCTCACCGTTTACCCCCGATGAGCAGTTCTTC.

The CDR3 is CSGQGFSGAGNTIYF. The CDR3 DNA follows: TGCAGCGGACAGGGATTCTCGGGCGCTGGAAACACCATATATTTT. The J gene is TRBJ1-3, the V gene TRBV29-1, with 7 bases lining up with TRBD1. Germline assignment: CDR1 SQVTM and CDR2 ANQGSEA. With 7 bases clipped from V and 2 bases from J, the junction kept 11 bases outside the gene matches. The CDR3 contains 15 residues. The variable domain in full, with the rest retrieved from reference TRBV29-1 and TRBJ1-3, is SAVISQKPSRDICQRGTSLTIQCQVDSQVTMMFWYRQQPGQSLTLIATANQGSEATYESGFVIDKFPISRPNLTFSTLTVSNMSPEDSSIYLCSGQGFSGAGNTIYFGEGSWLTVV.

This rearrangement joins TRBV21-1 to TRBJ2-5; the table's TRBD1 call for D was not verified on the DNA. TRBV21-1 represents a pseudogene. The length of the CDR3 is 16 residues. The CDR3 is CASSKADRGRRETQYF. The CDR3 DNA reads TGTGCCAGCAGCAAAGCAGACAGGGGGCGAAGAGAGACCCAGTACTTC.

This sequence joins TRBV7-9 and TRBJ2-2; D remains unclear. CDR3 length equals 13 residues. Trimming left V 0 bases short and J 5 bases short, with 4 bases between. The germline gives CDR1 SEHNR, CDR2 FQNEAQ (reference sequence). The CDR3 here is CASSLAETGELFF. CDR3 in DNA: TGTGCCAGCAGCTTAGCGGAGACCGGGGAGCTGTTTTTT. Complete variable domain (other parts from reference TRBV7-9 and TRBJ2-2): DTGVSQNPRHKITKRGQNVTFRCDPISEHNRLYWYRQTLGQGPEFLTYFQNEAQLEKSRLLSDRFSAERPKGSFSTLEIQRTEQGDSAMYLCASSLAETGELFFGEGSRLTVL.

The CDR3 DNA follows: TGTGCCAGCAACCTCCGACAGGGGGGTGGCTACACCTTC. As protein: CASNLRQGGGYTF. The chain employs TRBV6-5 and TRBJ1-2; 9 positions agree with TRBD1. The ends lost 7 bases at V and 7 bases at J; junction bases unmatched: 7. The CDR3 is 13 residues long. Germline loops: CDR1 MNHEY, CDR2 SVGAGI.

This rearrangement joins TRBV9 to TRBJ2-5, with 8 bases lining up with TRBD2. With 4 bases clipped from V and 5 bases from J, the junction kept 16 bases outside the gene matches. CDR1 is SGDLS and CDR2 is YYNGEE in the germline V gene. This CDR3 has 17 residues. The CDR3 spells CASSPRGSGVLWETQYF. The CDR3, as DNA: TGTGCCAGCAGCCCCCGTGGTAGCGGGGTTCTTTGGGAGACCCAGTACTTC.